A single sample gave rise to the 29 T cell receptor beta chains below, sequenced in a study of blood T cell repertoires in COVID-19. Sequencing was performed with immunoSEQ multiplex PCR; in TCRdb, only in-frame clones are kept and a portion is missing. The sample lists roughly 70,000 clones; about 87% were seen once. Source material: peripheral blood. The receptors originated from an elderly woman with active COVID-19.

The V and J genes are TRBV5-1 and TRBJ2-3; TRBD2 agrees at 10 bases. The CDR3 totals 17 residues. Per germline, CDR1 SGHRS and CDR2 YFSETQ. V lost 0 bases, J lost 1 base, and 5 bases stayed unmatched. CDR3 amino acids: CASSLGVAGGRTDTQYF. The CDR3 DNA is TGCGCCAGCAGCTTGGGGGTAGCGGGAGGTCGCACAGATACGCAGTATTTT.

This chain joins TRBV18 and TRBJ2-1; 11 positions match TRBD2. Germline V lookup: CDR1 KGHSH, CDR2 LQKENI. CDR3 size: 15 residues. V was clipped by 3 bases and J by 2 bases; unmatched bases: 0. The CDR3 bases are TGTGCCAGCTCACCGACTAGCGGGACCTACAATGAGCAGTTCTTC. Amino acids: CASSPTSGTYNEQFF.

In this sample, this clone turned up once. The rearrangement links TRBV7-9 to TRBJ2-7; 8 nucleotides match TRBD2. Germline CDR1 reads SEHNR; CDR2 reads FQNEAQ (reference sequence). V was pared by 4 bases and J by 1 base, with 3 bases of the junction left unmatched. The CDR3 consists of 14 residues. This CDR3 is CASSYIAGSYEQYF. CDR3 nucleotide sequence: TGTGCCAGCAGCTACATAGCGGGATCCTACGAGCAGTACTTC.

Written as DNA, the CDR3 is TGTGCCACCAGTCGAACTGAATCCGGGACAGGGGACTATGGCTACACCTTC. This translates into CATSRTESGTGDYGYTF. V and J are TRBV24-1 and TRBJ1-2; 10 positions agree with TRBD1. This CDR3 has 17 residues. Germline V lookup: CDR1 KGHDR, CDR2 SFDVKD. V shed 6 bases, J shed 3 bases, and the junction held 12 bases outside the gene matches.

The chain couples TRBV7-9 to TRBJ1-3, with 10 bases lining up with TRBD1. V lost 5 bases, J lost 9 bases, and 7 bases stayed unmatched. Per germline, CDR1 SEHNR and CDR2 FQNEAQ (reference sequence). The CDR3 sequence is 14 residues long. The CDR3 here is CASSRDRGHGTIYF. For the CDR3, the DNA is TGTGCCAGCAGCCGGGACAGGGGCCATGGCACCATATATTTT.

The chain couples TRBV27 to TRBJ2-3, with D perhaps matching TRBD2 (6 bases). Germline CDR1 and CDR2: MNHEY and SMNVEV (reference sequence). The length of the CDR3 is 14 residues. The germline V and J ends were trimmed by 3 bases and 4 bases, with 11 bases remaining between them. The CDR3, as DNA: TGTGCCAGCAGTTTTTTGGGGGGAGCAGATACGCAGTATTTT. This codes for CASSFLGGADTQYF.

CDR3 in amino acids: CSASNAGKSGNTIYF. In DNA form, the CDR3 reads TGCAGCGCATCTAACGCAGGAAAATCAGGAAACACCATATATTTT. The chain recombines TRBV29-1 with TRBJ1-3; D unclear. Per germline, CDR1 SQVTM and CDR2 ANQGSEA. V lost 7 bases and J 4 bases, leaving 20 bases between the germline ends. This CDR3 has 15 amino acids.

This chain joins TRBV29-1 and TRBJ1-1, with a tentative D call TRBD1 (6 bases). The V end was cut by 4 bases, the J end by 4 bases, with 22 bases between. This CDR3 is built from 16 residues. The germline V gene encodes CDR1 SQVTM and CDR2 ANQGSEA. The CDR3 loop reads CSVVRTPGGRSTEAFF. The CDR3 DNA is TGCAGCGTTGTACGAACCCCCGGGGGGCGGTCCACTGAAGCTTTCTTT. The variable domain in full, completed from reference TRBV29-1 and TRBJ1-1, reads SAVISQKPSRDICQRGTSLTIQCQVDSQVTMMFWYRQQPGQSLTLIATANQGSEATYESGFVIDKFPISRPNLTFSTLTVSNMSPEDSSIYLCSVVRTPGGRSTEAFFGQGTRLTVV.

This chain uses TRBV28 with TRBJ1-2, with D hard to call. The CDR3 contains 14 residues. Germline lookup yields CDR1 MDHEN and CDR2 SYDVKM. Between the trimmed V and J ends, which lost 1 base and 8 bases, there was a span of 14 bases. The CDR3 sequence: CASSLYMAFAGYTF. In DNA form, the CDR3 reads TGTGCCAGCAGTTTATATATGGCCTTTGCAGGCTACACCTTC.

The chain has TRBV4-1 and TRBJ2-1; tentative D call: TRBD2 (5 bases). The germline V gene encodes CDR1 MGHRA and CDR2 YSYEKL. Trimming cost V 0 bases and J 7 bases, with 7 bases left between them. This CDR3 has 13 amino acids. This chain's CDR3 is CASSQDEGNEQFF. In DNA form, the CDR3 reads TGCGCCAGCAGCCAAGATGAGGGAAATGAGCAGTTCTTC.

This chain joins TRBV19 and TRBJ2-7, with 11 bases fitting TRBD2. Per germline, CDR1 LNHDA and CDR2 SQIVND (reference sequence). V shed 6 bases, J shed 4 bases, and the junction held 14 bases outside the gene matches. CDR3 length: 17 amino acids. CDR3 nucleotides: TGTGCCAGTAGCCCTGGAGGGGTAGCGGGAGGGAGTTACGAGCAGTACTTC. Translation: CASSPGGVAGGSYEQYF.

The chain has TRBV10-3 and TRBJ1-1; D uncertain. V lost 4 bases, J lost 1 base, and 7 bases lay in between. Germline CDR1 and CDR2: ENHRY and SYGVKD. The CDR3 length is 13 residues. CDR3 in DNA: TGTGCCATCAGTGTCACAGAGAACACTGAAGCTTTCTTT. Protein sequence: CAISVTENTEAFF.

The chain uses TRBV28 and TRBJ1-6; D gene unclear. The CDR3 length is 14 residues. Germline CDR1 and CDR2: MDHEN and SYDVKM. Trimming pared 4 bases from V and 7 bases from J, leaving 11 bases between. CDR3 sequence reads: CASSSRLRNSPLHF. CDR3 DNA sequence: TGTGCCAGCAGTTCCCGGTTACGGAATTCACCCCTCCACTTT.

In this sample, this clone turned up once. This sequence joins TRBV2 and TRBJ2-2, with 11 nucleotides matching TRBD2. From germline, CDR1 is SNHLY and CDR2 FYNNEI. This CDR3 region has 16 residues. V lost 6 bases and J lost 5; bases outside the gene matches: 8. CDR3 loop: CASRMTSGIGTGELFF. The CDR3 DNA reads TGTGCCAGCAGGATGACTAGCGGGATAGGTACCGGGGAGCTGTTTTTT.

The chain's CDR3 is CASSGDRGRQETQYF. The CDR3 DNA follows: TGTGCCAGCAGTGGGGACAGGGGGCGCCAAGAGACCCAGTACTTC. The chain recombines TRBV28 with TRBJ2-5; TRBD1 matches at 12 bases. The CDR3 spans 15 residues. Germline CDR1 is MDHEN and CDR2 is SYDVKM. Unmatched junction bases numbered 2, after V lost 5 bases and J lost 1 base. The full variable domain, in which reference TRBV28 and TRBJ2-5 provide the parts outside the CDR3, is DVKVTQSSRYLVKRTGEKVFLECVQDMDHENMFWYRQDPGLGLRLIYFSYDVKMKEKGDIPEGYSVSREKKERFSLILESASTNQTSMYLCASSGDRGRQETQYFGPGTRLLVL.

The chain has TRBV19 and TRBJ2-4; 7 bases match TRBD2. This CDR3 spans 16 amino acids. V was pared by 3 bases and J by 0 bases, with 5 bases of the junction left unmatched. Germline CDR1 LNHDA, CDR2 SQIVND (reference sequence). This CDR3 is CASSIRGELAKNIQYF. CDR3 DNA: TGTGCCAGTAGTATTCGGGGGGAGCTAGCCAAAAACATTCAGTACTTC.

The J gene is TRBJ2-1, the V gene TRBV18; possibly TRBD2 for D (5 bases). V was shortened by 4 bases and J by 1 base, with 8 bases between the two germline ends. Germline lookup yields CDR1 KGHSH and CDR2 LQKENI. The CDR3 has 14 amino acids. The CDR3 region has the DNA TGTGCCAGCTCACGACGGGGTTCCTACAATGAGCAGTTCTTC. Protein sequence: CASSRRGSYNEQFF.

The chain recombines TRBV6-2 or TRBV6-3 with TRBJ2-1; TRBD2 agrees at 8 bases. Germline V gene lookup returns CDR1 MNHEY and CDR2 SVGEGT. The junction had 14 bases not matched to a gene; V was cut back by 6 bases and J by 4 bases. This CDR3 region has 17 residues. The CDR3 DNA sequence: TGTGCCAGCAGCCTCGGGCGGGGGGCAGGATCTTACAATGAGCAGTTCTTC. It encodes CASSLGRGAGSYNEQFF.

This clone was found a few times. V usage is TRBV19 and J usage is TRBJ2-5; tentative D call: TRBD1 (6 bases). Germline CDR1 is LNHDA and CDR2 is SQIVND (reference sequence). Trimming removed 5 bases from V and 5 bases from J, with 18 bases in between. This CDR3 region has 15 residues. The CDR3 DNA is TGTGCCAGTAGTTTAACAGGGTTCCCCAGGGAGACCCAGTACTTC. It translates to CASSLTGFPRETQYF.

The J gene is TRBJ2-1, the V gene TRBV5-1; D gene uncertain. Germline values: CDR1 SGHRS, CDR2 YFSETQ. The ends were cut back, 4 bases at V and 7 bases at J, with 12 bases in the middle. The CDR3 has 13 residues. The CDR3 DNA sequence: TGCGCCAGCAGCCAACTTTGGTTGAATGAGCAGTTCTTC. It translates to CASSQLWLNEQFF.

This chain joins TRBV18 and TRBJ2-5; no firm D call. With 6 bases removed from V and 2 bases from J, the gap between germline ends came to 13 bases. Per the germline V gene, CDR1 is KGHSH and CDR2 is LQKENI. This CDR3 region has 14 residues. CDR3: CASSGVTKQETQYF. The CDR3 DNA reads TGTGCCAGCTCCGGAGTAACGAAGCAAGAGACCCAGTACTTC.

The chain combines TRBV7-3 with TRBJ1-1; D call uncertain. This CDR3 region has 13 residues. Germline V CDR1 and CDR2: SGHTA, FQGTGA. V shed 5 bases and J shed 3 bases, with 10 bases lying between them. The CDR3 reads CASSQYGDTEAFF. The DNA for the CDR3 is TGTGCCAGCAGCCAGTACGGGGACACTGAAGCTTTCTTT.

This chain uses TRBV28 with TRBJ1-5; D is ambiguous. This CDR3 contains 16 residues. Germline loops: CDR1 MDHEN, CDR2 SYDVKM. V shed 3 bases and J shed 4 bases, with 16 bases lying between them. This chain's CDR3 is CASSFIDRGGNQPQHF. The CDR3 coding sequence is TGTGCCAGCAGTTTTATCGATCGGGGAGGGAATCAGCCCCAGCATTTT. Based on the CDR3 plus reference TRBV28 and TRBJ1-5, the full variable domain is DVKVTQSSRYLVKRTGEKVFLECVQDMDHENMFWYRQDPGLGLRLIYFSYDVKMKEKGDIPEGYSVSREKKERFSLILESASTNQTSMYLCASSFIDRGGNQPQHFGDGTRLSIL.

The chain combines TRBV6-2 or TRBV6-3 with TRBJ2-1; 11 bases fit TRBD2. Looked up from germline, CDR1 is MNHEY and CDR2 is SVGEGT. The CDR3 runs 17 residues. V trimming: 0 bases; J trimming: 4 bases; junction bases outside the gene matches: 5. The CDR3 loop reads CASSYSILAGVYNEQFF. The CDR3 DNA reads TGTGCCAGCAGTTACTCGATACTAGCGGGAGTATACAATGAGCAGTTCTTC.

V is TRBV29-1 and J is TRBJ1-1, with D hard to call. Germline V gene data show CDR1 as SQVTM and CDR2 as ANQGSEA. CDR3 size: 14 residues. The V gene lost 7 bases and the J gene lost 1 base, with 16 bases spanning the gap. CDR3 region: CSAGRGLANTEAFF. The CDR3, as DNA: TGCAGCGCGGGTCGCGGACTCGCGAACACTGAAGCTTTCTTT.

This clone appeared a single time. The CDR3 DNA is TGTGCCATCAGTGAGTCGATAACGGGGAATCAGCCCCAGCATTTT. This codes for CAISESITGNQPQHF. The gene calls are TRBV10-3 and TRBJ1-5; no reliable D call. Germline CDR1 reads ENHRY; CDR2 reads SYGVKD. There are 15 residues in the CDR3. Deletions cut 0 bases from V and 4 bases from J, with 10 bases between.

The rearrangement links TRBV29-1 to TRBJ1-2, with D possibly being TRBD1 (6 bases). The V gene lost 0 bases and the J gene lost 2 bases, with 13 bases spanning the gap. Looked up from germline, CDR1 is SQVTM and CDR2 is ANQGSEA. CDR3 length: 15 residues. The DNA of the CDR3 is TGCAGCGTTGAAGATCGCCGGACAGCGAACTATGGCTACACCTTC. As protein: CSVEDRRTANYGYTF.

In this sample, this clone turned up once. This chain uses TRBV4-3 with TRBJ1-4; TRBD1 is a possible D gene (6 bases). The V gene's germline CDR1 is LGHNA and CDR2 YSLEER. CDR3 length: 19 amino acids. V lost 0 bases and J lost 3, with 20 bases in between. The chain's CDR3 is CASSQDPVVGAQANEKLFF. CDR3 in DNA: TGCGCCAGCAGCCAAGATCCGGTAGTGGGGGCGCAGGCTAATGAAAAACTGTTTTTT.

The chain combines TRBV19 with TRBJ2-1; 8 nucleotides line up with TRBD1. The CDR3 runs to 17 residues. V shed 5 bases and J 8 bases; nucleotides not matched to a gene: 17. Germline CDR1 and CDR2: LNHDA and SQIVND (reference sequence). This chain's CDR3 is CASSSGQGLMIRDEQFF. The CDR3 DNA is TGTGCCAGTAGTTCTGGACAGGGACTGATGATACGCGATGAGCAGTTCTTC.